These T cell receptor beta chains were read from a single sample in a study of blood T cells in healthy people across ages. MiXCR was run by TCRdb on the 5' RACE reads, yielding one entry per CDR3 protein. This sample yields hundreds of thousands of distinct CDR3 sequences, of which under 25% are seen a single time; 3.6% belongs to the top ten. The source material was blood. Receptor source: a man between 70 and 80 years old in good health. Each CDR3 is given with its conserved first and last residue. A D gene is named only where the DNA matches it firmly. A clone size is listed for some rows: how often the clone was seen (once, few, many), or a class if it is expanded.

>NA|TRBJ2-5|TRBV20-1|NA
CSARPTDWKETQYF
TGCAGTGCTAGGCCCACCGACTGGAAAGAGACCCAGTACTTC
>few|TRBJ2-5|TRBV3-1|TRBD1
CAGSYRGGYSQYF
TGTGCCGGCAGCTACAGGGGCGGCTACTCCCAGTACTTC
>NA|TRBJ1-5|TRBV20-1|NA
CSARGVTGNQPQHF
TGCAGTGCTAGAGGGGTGACAGGCAATCAGCCCCAGCATTTT
>NA|TRBJ2-5|TRBV15|TRBD2
CAAALSGQSPSKETQYF
TGTGCCGCCGCCCTTAGCGGGCAGTCCCCAAGTAAAGAGACCCAGTACTTC
>many|TRBJ2-5|TRBV24-1|TRBD1
CATVGWAGGLETQYF
TGTGCCACCGTGGGCTGGGCAGGGGGCTTGGAGACCCAGTACTTC
>NA|TRBJ1-2|TRBV6-1|NA
CASSPAGQDYGYTF
TGCGCCAGCAGCCCCGCGGGGCAAGACTATGGCTACACCTTC
>few|TRBJ2-3|TRBV7-9|TRBD2
CASSLVAGSSDTQYF
TGTGCCAGCAGCTTAGTAGCGGGATCCTCAGATACGCAGTATTTT
>NA|TRBJ2-1|TRBV6-1|NA
CASCFALAGNEQFF
TGTGCCAGCTGTTTTGCACTAGCTGGGAATGAGCAGTTCTTC
>many|TRBJ1-3|TRBV4-1|TRBD1
CASSQDFTGTAGNTIYF
TGCGCCAGCAGCCAAGATTTTACTGGGACAGCTGGAAACACCATATATTTT
>NA|TRBJ2-7|TRBV20-1|TRBD2
CSARALAGKSYEQYF
TGCAGTGCTAGAGCTCTAGCGGGGAAATCCTACGAGCAGTACTTC
>NA|TRBJ2-4|TRBV5-1|NA
CASRSDSAVQYF
TGCGCCAGCAGATCAGACAGTGCGGTTCAGTACTTC
>NA|TRBJ2-6|TRBV6-5|NA
CASRPGAGANVLTF
TGTGCCAGCAGACCGGGGGCTGGGGCCAACGTCCTGACTTTC
>once|TRBJ2-7|TRBV5-5|NA
CASSPEYSSYEQYF
TGTGCCAGCAGCCCCGAATACAGCTCCTACGAGCAGTACTTC
>NA|TRBJ2-7|TRBV7-2|NA
CASSSDGARASYEQYF
TGTGCCAGCAGCTCTGACGGAGCCAGGGCTTCCTACGAGCAGTACTTC
>few|TRBJ2-1|TRBV2|TRBD2
CASSEVGTSGMSLGYNEQFF
TGTGCCAGCAGTGAAGTCGGGACTAGCGGTATGTCTCTGGGCTACAATGAGCAGTTCTTC
>NA|TRBJ2-1|TRBV7-7|TRBD2
CAETGLAGNNEQFF
TGTGCGGAGACCGGCCTAGCGGGAAACAATGAGCAGTTCTTC
>few|TRBJ2-2|TRBV2|NA
CASSVSPNTGELFF
TGTGCCAGCAGTGTTTCCCCTAACACCGGGGAGCTGTTTTTT
>NA|TRBJ2-5|TRBV2|NA
CASGGTGQETQYF
TGTGCCAGCGGTGGAACAGGGCAAGAGACCCAGTACTTC
>many|TRBJ2-7|TRBV20-1|NA
CSAAEGSSYEQYF
TGCAGTGCTGCCGAAGGGAGCTCCTACGAGCAGTACTTC
>NA|TRBJ2-1|TRBV20-1|TRBD2
CSAENSGRPWNEQFF
TGCAGTGCTGAGAATAGCGGGAGGCCGTGGAATGAGCAGTTCTTC
>few|TRBJ1-4|TRBV20-1|TRBD1
CSANRQGKREKLFF
TGCAGTGCTAATCGACAGGGGAAGCGGGAAAAACTGTTTTTT
>few|TRBJ2-2|TRBV7-3|TRBD2
CASSRIAGPGELFF
TGTGCCAGCAGCCGCATAGCGGGACCCGGGGAGCTGTTTTTT
>NA|TRBJ2-7|TRBV21-1|NA
CASVGTSGIYEQYF
TGTGCCAGCGTAGGGACTAGCGGAATCTACGAGCAGTACTTC
>few|TRBJ2-5|TRBV6-5|TRBD1
CASSYQRTGGKETQYF
TGTGCCAGCAGTTACCAACGAACAGGGGGGAAAGAGACCCAGTACTTC
>few|TRBJ1-1|TRBV12-3/TRBV12-4|TRBD1
CASGDRDTEAFF
TGTGCCAGCGGGGACAGGGACACTGAAGCTTTCTTT
>few|TRBJ2-7|TRBV6-1|NA
CASSEYSARYEQYF
TGTGCCAGCAGTGAGTATAGCGCCCGCTACGAGCAGTACTTC
>many|TRBJ2-7|TRBV28|TRBD2
CASSLSGRGYEQYF
TGTGCCAGCAGTTTGAGCGGGAGGGGCTACGAGCAGTACTTC
>NA|TRBJ2-1|TRBV18|NA
CASSIGRLDEQFF
TGTGCCAGCTCAATCGGGAGATTGGATGAGCAGTTCTTC
>NA|TRBJ2-5|TRBV5-1|NA
CASSWSANQETQYF
TGCGCCAGCAGCTGGTCGGCGAACCAAGAGACCCAGTACTTC
>few|TRBJ2-5|TRBV20-1|NA
CSASPVAQETQYF
TGCAGTGCTAGTCCGGTAGCGCAAGAGACCCAGTACTTC
>few|TRBJ1-2|TRBV21-1|NA
CASSNQGVGYGYTF
TGTGCCAGCAGCAACCAGGGGGTCGGCTATGGCTACACCTTC
>NA|TRBJ1-2|TRBV12-3/TRBV12-4|NA
CARPRAGRDYGYTF
TGTGCCAGACCCCGGGCAGGGCGGGACTATGGCTACACCTTC
>few|TRBJ2-5|TRBV20-1|NA
CSATFQETQYF
TGCAGTGCCACGTTCCAAGAGACCCAGTACTTC
>few|TRBJ2-1|TRBV6-1|NA
CASSRDFSYNEQFF
TGTGCCAGCAGCCGGGACTTTTCCTACAATGAGCAGTTCTTC
>many|TRBJ2-1|TRBV11-2|TRBD2
CASSLMAGGYNEQFF
TGTGCCAGCAGCTTAATGGCGGGAGGGTACAATGAGCAGTTCTTC
>few|TRBJ2-4|TRBV5-1|NA
CASSLVGLAYLAKNIQYF
TGCGCCAGCAGCTTGGTCGGGCTAGCGTATTTAGCCAAAAACATTCAGTACTTC
>NA|TRBJ2-1|TRBV20-1|NA
CSATEGYLYNEQFF
TGCAGTGCTACCGAAGGGTATCTATACAATGAGCAGTTCTTC
>NA|TRBJ2-1|TRBV7-9|NA
CAGSWMLEEQFF
TGTGCCGGCAGCTGGATGCTAGAAGAGCAGTTCTTC
>NA|TRBJ2-5|TRBV7-7|NA
CASSPNVDRGGETQYF
TGTGCTAGCAGCCCAAACGTCGACAGGGGAGGGGAGACCCAGTACTTC
>NA|TRBJ2-2|TRBV24-1|NA
CATSDSGRRAGELFF
TGTGCCACCAGTGATTCAGGGCGGCGAGCCGGGGAGCTGTTTTTT
>NA|TRBJ1-4|TRBV7-2|TRBD1
CASSQTGTVGEKLFF
TGTGCCAGCAGCCAAACCGGGACAGTAGGCGAAAAACTGTTTTTT
>few|TRBJ1-3|TRBV9|NA
CASSVEAVSGNTIYF
TGTGCCAGCAGCGTAGAAGCTGTCTCTGGAAACACCATATATTTT
>NA|TRBJ1-2|TRBV20-1|NA
CSAIDNNYGYTF
TGCAGTGCTATTGATAATAACTATGGCTACACCTTC
>NA|TRBJ1-1|TRBV7-2|NA
CASSLDGGINTEAFF
TGTGCCAGCAGCTTAGATGGGGGAATAAACACTGAAGCTTTCTTT